These 2 T cell receptor beta chains were sequenced from one sample in a study of PD-L1 blockade in urothelial cancer. Data came from immunoSEQ multiplex PCR; TCRdb stores just in-frame clones and leaves some out. The sample shows 85,000 to 130,000 clones, about 89% of them seen only once. The sequencing here drew on PBMCs, taken around atezolizumab (anti-PD-L1) treatment. The source is a woman older than 75 with urothelial cancer.

The chain joins TRBV28 to TRBJ1-5; D possibly corresponds to TRBD1 (6 bases). The CDR3 is 15 amino acids. Germline V gene data show CDR1 as MDHEN and CDR2 as SYDVKM. The V end lost 6 bases, the J end lost 3 bases, and 15 bases lay between the germline ends. The DNA of the CDR3 is TGTGCCAGCAGACAGGGCTGGGGTGACAATCAGCCCCAGCATTTT. It yields the protein CASRQGWGDNQPQHF.

This chain uses TRBV6-5 with TRBJ2-3; the match to TRBD1 covers 9 bases. CDR1 MNHEY and CDR2 SVGAGI come from the germline V gene. The CDR3 is 14 residues long. The junction had 10 bases not matched to a gene; V was cut back by 6 bases and J by 9 bases. In DNA, the CDR3 is TGTGCCAGCAGCCCCGGGACAGGGTTCGAGACGCAGTATTTT. This gives the protein CASSPGTGFETQYF.